This TCR beta chain is from a study of cytomegalovirus exposure and HLA in healthy donors. The study, taken as a whole, reports: Follow-up analysis later connected one missense variant in DCLRE1C with trimming of TCR beta V- and J-genes. Presence/absence analysis assumed near-uniform sequencing depth across donors.

The CDR3 sequence is 13 residues long. Trimming removed 2 bases from V and 7 bases from J; junction bases left unmatched: 5. The germline V gene encodes CDR1 SGHNT and CDR2 YYREEE (reference sequence). 13 Jbeta primers and 60 Vbeta primers were used for the PCR. The table came from immunoSEQ multiplex PCR; TCRdb's copy has only in-frame clones and leaves some out. The sample holds about 100,000 clones, roughly 80% seen once. On this clone itself: Its antigen is still unknown.

The chain recombines TRBV5-4 with TRBJ2-7; 8 bases are a match to TRBD2. This sequence originates from a male donor in good health and CMV-seropositive. Sequencing input: PBMCs. CDR3 nucleotide sequence: TGTGCCAGCAGCTTACAGCGGGGGAATGAGCAGTACTTC. Translating gives CASSLQRGNEQYF.